This entry describes one T cell receptor beta chain. The data derive from a study of control samples from healthy donors and cancer patients. Some clones are missing from TCRdb's copy, which holds only in-frame ones; the method was immunoSEQ multiplex PCR. The sample shows approximately 79,000 clones, around 91% of them seen only once. The sequence was obtained from a man aged 45-65 years in good health. Sequenced input: blood.

The CDR3 nucleotides are TGTGCCAGCAGCCTTCGACAGGGGTGGGAGCAGTACTTC. Translating gives CASSLRQGWEQYF. The J gene is TRBJ2-7, the V gene TRBV3-1 (or the pseudogene TRBV3-2); 8 nucleotides line up with TRBD1. This CDR3 comprises 13 residues. V gave up 4 bases and J gave up 7 bases; unmatched junction bases: 6. CDR1 and CDR2 (germline): LGHDT, YNNKEL (reference sequence).